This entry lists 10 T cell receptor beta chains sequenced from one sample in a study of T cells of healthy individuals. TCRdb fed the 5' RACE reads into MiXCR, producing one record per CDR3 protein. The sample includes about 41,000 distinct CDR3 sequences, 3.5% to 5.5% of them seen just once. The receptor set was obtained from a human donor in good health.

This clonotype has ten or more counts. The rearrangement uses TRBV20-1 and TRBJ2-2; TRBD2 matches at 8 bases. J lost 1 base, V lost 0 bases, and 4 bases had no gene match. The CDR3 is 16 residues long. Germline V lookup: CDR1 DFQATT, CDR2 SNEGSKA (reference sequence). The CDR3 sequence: CSARDHLAGNTGELFF. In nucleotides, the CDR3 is TGCAGTGCTAGAGATCACCTAGCGGGGAACACCGGGGAGCTGTTTTTT.

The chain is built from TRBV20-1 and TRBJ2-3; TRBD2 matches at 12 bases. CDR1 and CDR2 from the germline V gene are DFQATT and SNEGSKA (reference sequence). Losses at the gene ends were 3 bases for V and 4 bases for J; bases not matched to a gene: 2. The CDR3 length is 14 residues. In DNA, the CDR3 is TGCAGTGCTAGGACTAGCGGGAGAGCAGATACGCAGTATTTT. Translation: CSARTSGRADTQYF.

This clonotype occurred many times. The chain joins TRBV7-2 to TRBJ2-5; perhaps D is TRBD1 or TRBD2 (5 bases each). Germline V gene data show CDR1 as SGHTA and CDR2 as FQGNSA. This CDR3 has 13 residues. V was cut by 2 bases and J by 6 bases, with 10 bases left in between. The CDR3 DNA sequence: TGTGCCAGCAGCTTATTCGAGGGACAGACCCAGTACTTC. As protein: CASSLFEGQTQYF.

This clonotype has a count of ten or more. This chain's CDR3 is CASSPQNTEAFF. The CDR3 coding sequence is TGTGCCAGCTCACCCCAAAACACTGAAGCTTTCTTT. The chain links TRBV18 to TRBJ1-1; D remains unclear. This CDR3 has 12 amino acids. Trimming stripped 3 bases from V and 2 bases from J, with 4 bases between. Germline V CDR1 and CDR2: KGHSH, LQKENI.

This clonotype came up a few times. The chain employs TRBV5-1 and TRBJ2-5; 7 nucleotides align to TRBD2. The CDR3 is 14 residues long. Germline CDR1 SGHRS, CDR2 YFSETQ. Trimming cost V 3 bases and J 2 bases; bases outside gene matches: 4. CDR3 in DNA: TGCGCCAGCAGCTGGACCGGGAGGCAAGAGACCCAGTACTTC. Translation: CASSWTGRQETQYF.

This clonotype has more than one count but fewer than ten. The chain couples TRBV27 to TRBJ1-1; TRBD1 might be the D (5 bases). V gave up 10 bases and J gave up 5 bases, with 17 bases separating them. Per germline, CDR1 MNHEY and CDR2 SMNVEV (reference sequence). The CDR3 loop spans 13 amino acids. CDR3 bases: TGTGCCACCCGAGACAGCCAGGGAACTGAAGCTTTCTTT. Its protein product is CATRDSQGTEAFF.

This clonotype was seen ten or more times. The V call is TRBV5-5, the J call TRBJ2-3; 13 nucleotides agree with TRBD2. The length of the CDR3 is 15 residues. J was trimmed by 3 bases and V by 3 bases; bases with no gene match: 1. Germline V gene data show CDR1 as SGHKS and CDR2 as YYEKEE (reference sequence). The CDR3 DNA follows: TGTGCCAGCAGCTCACTAGCGGGAGGGACAGATACGCAGTATTTT. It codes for CASSSLAGGTDTQYF.

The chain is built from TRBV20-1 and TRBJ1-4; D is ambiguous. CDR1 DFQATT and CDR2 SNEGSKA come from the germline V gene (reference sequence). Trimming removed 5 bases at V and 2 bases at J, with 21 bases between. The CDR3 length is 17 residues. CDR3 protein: CSAGAVSGVATNEKLFF. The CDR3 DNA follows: TGCAGTGCTGGTGCGGTGTCCGGGGTGGCGACTAATGAAAAACTGTTTTTT.

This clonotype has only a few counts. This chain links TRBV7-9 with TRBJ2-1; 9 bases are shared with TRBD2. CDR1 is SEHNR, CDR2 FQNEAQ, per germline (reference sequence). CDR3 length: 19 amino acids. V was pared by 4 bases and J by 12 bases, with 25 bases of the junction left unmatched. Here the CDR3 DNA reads TGTGCCAGCAGCTCTCAGGGGGTAGCGGGAGTTAAGGGAAAGTCCCCGCAGTTCTTC. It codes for CASSSQGVAGVKGKSPQFF.

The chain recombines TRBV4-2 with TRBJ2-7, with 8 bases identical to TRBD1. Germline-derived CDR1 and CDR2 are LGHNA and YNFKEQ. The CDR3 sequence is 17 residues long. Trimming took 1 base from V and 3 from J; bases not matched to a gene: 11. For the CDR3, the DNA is TGTGCCAGCAGCCAAGTAGGTTGGGGGACAGGAAACTACGAGCAGTACTTC. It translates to CASSQVGWGTGNYEQYF.